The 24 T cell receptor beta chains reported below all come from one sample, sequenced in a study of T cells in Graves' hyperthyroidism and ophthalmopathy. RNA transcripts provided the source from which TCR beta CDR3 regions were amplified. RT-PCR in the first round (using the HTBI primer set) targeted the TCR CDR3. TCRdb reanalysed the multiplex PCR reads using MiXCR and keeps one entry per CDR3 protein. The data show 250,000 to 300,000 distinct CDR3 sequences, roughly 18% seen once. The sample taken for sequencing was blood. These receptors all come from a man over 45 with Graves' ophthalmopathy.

Here the CDR3 reads CASRTTPGTGAAGLFF. CDR3 nucleotides: TGTGCCAGTAGGACTACTCCAGGGACAGGAGCCGCCGGGCTGTTTTTT. The rearrangement uses TRBV19 and TRBJ2-2; TRBD1 agrees at 8 bases. Trimming cost V 6 bases and J 13 bases; bases outside gene matches: 19. Germline V lookup: CDR1 LNHDA, CDR2 SQIVND (reference sequence). The CDR3 is made up of 16 amino acids.

CDR3 DNA sequence: TGTGCCAGCGGCCGTTTGGGACAGCTGAACACTGAAGCTTTCTTT. As protein: CASGRLGQLNTEAFF. The rearrangement joins TRBV14 to TRBJ1-1, with TRBD1 matching 7 bases. This CDR3 spans 15 amino acids. Germline assignment: CDR1 SGHDN and CDR2 FVKESK. The J segment lost 0 bases and the V segment lost 8 bases, leaving 9 bases of the junction unmatched.

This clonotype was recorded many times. The CDR3 protein is CASSPDYMTGVYQETQYF. Written as DNA, the CDR3 is TGTGCCAGCTCACCTGACTACATGACGGGGGTGTACCAAGAGACCCAGTACTTC. The chain has TRBV18 and TRBJ2-5, with D tentatively TRBD2 (6 bases). CDR3 size: 18 residues. V was trimmed by 3 bases and J by 0 bases, leaving 20 bases between them. Germline CDR1 is KGHSH and CDR2 is LQKENI.

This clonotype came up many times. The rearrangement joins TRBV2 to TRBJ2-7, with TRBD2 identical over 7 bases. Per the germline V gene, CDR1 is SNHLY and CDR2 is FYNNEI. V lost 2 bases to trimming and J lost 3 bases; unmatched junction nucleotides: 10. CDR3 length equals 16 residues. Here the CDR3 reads CASSEWGSGIGYEQYF. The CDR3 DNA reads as TGTGCCAGCAGTGAATGGGGGAGCGGGATAGGCTACGAGCAGTACTTC.

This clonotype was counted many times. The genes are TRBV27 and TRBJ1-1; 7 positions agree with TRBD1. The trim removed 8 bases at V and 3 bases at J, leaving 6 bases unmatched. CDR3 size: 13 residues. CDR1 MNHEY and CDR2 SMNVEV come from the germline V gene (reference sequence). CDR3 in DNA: TGTGCCAGCGGATACAGGGGTTACACTGAAGCTTTCTTT. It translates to CASGYRGYTEAFF.

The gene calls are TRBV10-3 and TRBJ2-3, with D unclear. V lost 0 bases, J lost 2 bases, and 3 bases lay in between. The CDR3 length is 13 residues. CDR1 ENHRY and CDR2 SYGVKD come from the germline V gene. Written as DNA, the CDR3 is TGTGCCATCAGTGAGTCCTTCACAGATACGCAGTATTTT. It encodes CAISESFTDTQYF.

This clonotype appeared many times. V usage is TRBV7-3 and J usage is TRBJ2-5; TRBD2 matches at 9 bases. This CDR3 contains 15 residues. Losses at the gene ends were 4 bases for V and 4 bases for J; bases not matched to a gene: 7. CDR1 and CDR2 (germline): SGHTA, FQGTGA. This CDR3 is CASSSLGGRGETQYF. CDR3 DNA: TGTGCCAGCAGCTCCCTAGGCGGGAGGGGAGAGACCCAGTACTTC. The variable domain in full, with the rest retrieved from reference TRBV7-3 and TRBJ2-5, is GAGVSQTPSNKVTEKGKYVELRCDPISGHTALYWYRQSLGQGPEFLIYFQGTGAADDSGLPNDRFFAVRPEGSVSTLKIQRTERGDSAVYLCASSSLGGRGETQYFGPGTRLLVL.

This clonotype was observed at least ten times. The CDR3, as DNA: TGTGCCAGCAGCGTCGACAGGTTGAACACTGAAGCTTTCTTT. Translating it yields CASSVDRLNTEAFF. The V call is TRBV9, the J call TRBJ1-1; TRBD1 might be the D (6 bases). From germline, CDR1 is SGDLS and CDR2 YYNGEE. Trimming removed 2 bases from V and 0 bases from J, with 8 bases in between. The CDR3 loop spans 14 amino acids.

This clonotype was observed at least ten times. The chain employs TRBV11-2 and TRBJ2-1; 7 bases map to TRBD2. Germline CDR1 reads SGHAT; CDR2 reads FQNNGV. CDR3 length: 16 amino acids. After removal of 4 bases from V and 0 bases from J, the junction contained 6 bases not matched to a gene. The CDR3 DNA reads TGTGCCAGCAGCTCCTCAGCGGGAAGCTCCTACAATGAGCAGTTCTTC. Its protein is CASSSSAGSSYNEQFF.

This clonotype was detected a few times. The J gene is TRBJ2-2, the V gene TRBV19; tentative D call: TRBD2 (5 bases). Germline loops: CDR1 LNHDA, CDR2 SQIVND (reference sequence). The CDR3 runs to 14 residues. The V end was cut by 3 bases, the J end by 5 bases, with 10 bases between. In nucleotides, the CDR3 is TGTGCCAGTAGTATTTCTACTAGTACCGGGGAGCTGTTTTTT. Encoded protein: CASSISTSTGELFF.

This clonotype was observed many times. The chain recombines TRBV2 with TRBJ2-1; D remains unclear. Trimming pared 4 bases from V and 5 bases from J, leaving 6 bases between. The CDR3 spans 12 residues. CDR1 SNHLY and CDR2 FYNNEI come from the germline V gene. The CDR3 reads CASSGLNNEQFF. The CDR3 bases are TGTGCCAGCAGTGGACTCAACAATGAGCAGTTCTTC. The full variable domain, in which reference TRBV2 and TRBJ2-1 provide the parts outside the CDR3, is EPEVTQTPSHQVTQMGQEVILRCVPISNHLYFYWYRQILGQKVEFLVSFYNNEISEKSEIFDDQFSVERPDGSNFTLKIRSTKLEDSAMYFCASSGLNNEQFFGPGTRLTVL.

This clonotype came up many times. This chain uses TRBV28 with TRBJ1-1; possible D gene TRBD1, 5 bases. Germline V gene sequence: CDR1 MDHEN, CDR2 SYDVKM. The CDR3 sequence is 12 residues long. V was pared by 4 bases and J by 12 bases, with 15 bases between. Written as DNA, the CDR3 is TGTGCCAGCAGTTCCGGGGCCCTAGTGACTTTCTTT. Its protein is CASSSGALVTFF. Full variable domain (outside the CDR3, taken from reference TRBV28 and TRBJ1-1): DVKVTQSSRYLVKRTGEKVFLECVQDMDHENMFWYRQDPGLGLRLIYFSYDVKMKEKGDIPEGYSVSREKKERFSLILESASTNQTSMYLCASSSGALVTFFGQGTRLTVV.

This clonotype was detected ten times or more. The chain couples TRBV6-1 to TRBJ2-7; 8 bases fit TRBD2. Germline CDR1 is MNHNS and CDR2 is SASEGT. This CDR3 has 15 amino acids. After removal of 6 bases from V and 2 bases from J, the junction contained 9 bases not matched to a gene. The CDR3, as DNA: TGTGCCAGCAGCTCCGGGACTAGACCCGCCTACGAGCAGTACTTC. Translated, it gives CASSSGTRPAYEQYF.

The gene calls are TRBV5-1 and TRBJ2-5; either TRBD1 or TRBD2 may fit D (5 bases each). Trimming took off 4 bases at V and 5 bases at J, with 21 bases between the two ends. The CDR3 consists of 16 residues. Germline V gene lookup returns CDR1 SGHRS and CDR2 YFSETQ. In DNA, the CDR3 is TGCGCCAGCAGCCGTACAGGACTCTTGGTGGAGGAGACCCAGTACTTC. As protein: CASSRTGLLVEETQYF.

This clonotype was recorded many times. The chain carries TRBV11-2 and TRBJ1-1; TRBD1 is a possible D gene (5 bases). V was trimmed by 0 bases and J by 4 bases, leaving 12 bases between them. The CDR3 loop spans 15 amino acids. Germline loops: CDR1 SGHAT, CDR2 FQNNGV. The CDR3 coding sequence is TGTGCCAGCAGCTTAGACAGGCTGGGGGGCACTGAAGCTTTCTTT. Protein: CASSLDRLGGTEAFF.

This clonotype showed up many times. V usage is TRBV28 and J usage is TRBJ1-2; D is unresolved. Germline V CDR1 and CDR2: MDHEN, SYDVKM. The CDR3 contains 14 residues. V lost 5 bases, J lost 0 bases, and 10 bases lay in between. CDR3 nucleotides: TGTGCCAGCAGTCCTTTAAGTACTAACTATGGCTACACCTTC. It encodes CASSPLSTNYGYTF.

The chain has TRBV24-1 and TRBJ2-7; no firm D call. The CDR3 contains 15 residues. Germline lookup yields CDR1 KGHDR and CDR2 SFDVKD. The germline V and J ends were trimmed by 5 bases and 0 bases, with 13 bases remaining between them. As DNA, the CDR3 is TGTGCCACCAGTGTAGGGTCGGCCGGCTCCTACGAGCAGTACTTC. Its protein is CATSVGSAGSYEQYF.

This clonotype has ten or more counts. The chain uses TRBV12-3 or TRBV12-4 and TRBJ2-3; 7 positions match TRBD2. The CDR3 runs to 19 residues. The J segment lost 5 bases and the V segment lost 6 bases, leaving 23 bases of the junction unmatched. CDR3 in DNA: TGTGCCAGCAGACCCGGGGCCGCCTGGAGGGAGGGCCCTCGAGATACGCAGTATTTT. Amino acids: CASRPGAAWREGPRDTQYF.

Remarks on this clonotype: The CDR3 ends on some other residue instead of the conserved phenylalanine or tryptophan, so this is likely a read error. The CDR3 nucleotides read TGCAGTCCCCGCGAGGGTAGCGGGAGATCAGATACGCAGTATTCT. The encoded protein is CSPREGSGRSDTQYS. The chain carries TRBV20-1 and TRBJ2-3, with TRBD2 matching 9 bases. V shed 8 bases and J 4 bases; nucleotides not matched to a gene: 13. Germline loops: CDR1 DFQATT, CDR2 SNEGSKA (reference sequence). This CDR3 has 15 amino acids.

CDR3 bases: TGTGCCAGCAGTTACTCGGGGGCAGGAGAGGAAAAACTGTTTTTT. Protein: CASSYSGAGEEKLFF. The genes are TRBV6-6 and TRBJ1-4, with D perhaps TRBD1 (6 bases). CDR3 length: 15 amino acids. The V end lost 0 bases, the J end lost 8 bases, and 13 bases lay between the germline ends. CDR1 and CDR2 from the germline V gene are MNHNY and SVGAGI (reference sequence).

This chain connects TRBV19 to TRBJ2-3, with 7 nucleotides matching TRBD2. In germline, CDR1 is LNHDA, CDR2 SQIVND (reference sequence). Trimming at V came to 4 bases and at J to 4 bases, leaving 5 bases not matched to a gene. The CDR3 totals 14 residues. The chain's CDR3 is CASSSGSPADTQYF. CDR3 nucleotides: TGTGCCAGTAGTAGCGGGAGCCCCGCAGATACGCAGTATTTT.

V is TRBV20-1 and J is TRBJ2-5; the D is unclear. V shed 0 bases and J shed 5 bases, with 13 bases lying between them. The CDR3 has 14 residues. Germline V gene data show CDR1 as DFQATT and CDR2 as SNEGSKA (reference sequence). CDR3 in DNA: TGCAGTGCTAGAGATATGAGAGCGCGGGAGACCCAGTACTTC. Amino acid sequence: CSARDMRARETQYF.

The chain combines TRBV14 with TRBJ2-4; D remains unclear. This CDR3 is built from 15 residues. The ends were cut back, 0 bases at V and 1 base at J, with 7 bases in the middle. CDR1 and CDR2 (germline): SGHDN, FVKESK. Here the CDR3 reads CASSQEIGAKNIQYF. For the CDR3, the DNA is TGTGCCAGCAGCCAAGAGATCGGGGCCAAAAACATTCAGTACTTC.

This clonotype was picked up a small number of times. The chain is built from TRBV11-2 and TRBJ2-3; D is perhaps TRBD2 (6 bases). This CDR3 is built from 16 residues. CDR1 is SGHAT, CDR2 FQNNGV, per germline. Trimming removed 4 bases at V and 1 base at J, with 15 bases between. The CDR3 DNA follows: TGTGCCAGCAGCTCTCGGACGTCGGGAGGCACAGATACGCAGTATTTT. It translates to CASSSRTSGGTDTQYF.